The clone carrying this T cell receptor beta chain was detected once. Its antigen remains unknown. Germline V CDR1 and CDR2: SGHRS, YFSETQ. The V gene lost 0 bases and the J gene lost 2 bases, with 15 bases spanning the gap. The length of the CDR3 is 17 residues. The data stem from a study of radiotherapy plus CTLA-4 blockade in lung cancer. About the study: Disease control was seen in over 25% of patients, objective responses in 15% to 20%. Regarding the study as a whole: Radiotherapy with ipilimumab was followed by blood expansion of tumor-derived clones. Early shifts in blood T cell clones, with interferon-beta, reportedly predicted response best.

Chemo-refractory metastatic non-small-cell lung cancer patients were treated with focal radiation plus CTLA-4 blockade with ipilimumab. Profiled with immunoSEQ multiplex PCR; TCRdb holds only in-frame clones, not every one. The data contain around 80,000 clones, around four fifths of them seen just once; the ten biggest clones take up 0.82%. The chain employs TRBV5-1 and TRBJ2-1; D is unclear. The source is a human donor with non-small cell lung cancer who had stable disease on radiotherapy plus ipilimumab. This sample comprised peripheral blood, obtained from a patient treated with radiotherapy plus ipilimumab. CDR3 in DNA: TGCGCCAGCAGCTTGGCCGGTGCAGGCCTAACCTACAATGAGCAGTTCTTC. It is translated as CASSLAGAGLTYNEQFF.